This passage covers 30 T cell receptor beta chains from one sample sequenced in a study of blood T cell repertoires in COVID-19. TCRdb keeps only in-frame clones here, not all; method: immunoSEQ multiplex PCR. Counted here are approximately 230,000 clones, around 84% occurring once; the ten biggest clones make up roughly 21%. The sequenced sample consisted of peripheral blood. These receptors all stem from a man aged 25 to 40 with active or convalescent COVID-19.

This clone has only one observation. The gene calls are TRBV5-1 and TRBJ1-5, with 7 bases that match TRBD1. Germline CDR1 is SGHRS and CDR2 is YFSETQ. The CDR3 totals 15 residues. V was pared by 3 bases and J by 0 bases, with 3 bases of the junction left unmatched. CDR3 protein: CASSWDSSSNQPQHF. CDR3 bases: TGCGCCAGCAGCTGGGACAGCTCTAGCAATCAGCCCCAGCATTTT.

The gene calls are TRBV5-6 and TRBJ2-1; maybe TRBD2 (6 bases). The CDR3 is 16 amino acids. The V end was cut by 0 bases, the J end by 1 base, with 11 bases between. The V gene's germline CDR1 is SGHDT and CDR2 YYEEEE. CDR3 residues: CASSLVRLASYNEQFF. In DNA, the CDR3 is TGTGCCAGCAGCTTGGTACGGCTAGCGTCCTACAATGAGCAGTTCTTC.

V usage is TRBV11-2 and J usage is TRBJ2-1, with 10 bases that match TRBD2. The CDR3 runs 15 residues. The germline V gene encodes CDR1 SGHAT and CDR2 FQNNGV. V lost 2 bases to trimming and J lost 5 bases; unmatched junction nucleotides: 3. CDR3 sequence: CASSLTSGTNNEQFF. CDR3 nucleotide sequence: TGTGCCAGCAGCTTAACTAGCGGGACGAACAATGAGCAGTTCTTC.

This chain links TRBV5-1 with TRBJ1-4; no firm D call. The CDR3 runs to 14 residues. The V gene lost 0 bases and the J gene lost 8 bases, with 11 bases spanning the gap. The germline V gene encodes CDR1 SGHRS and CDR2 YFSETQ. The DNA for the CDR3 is TGCGCCAGCAGCTTGGGAGGAAAAAGGGAAAAACTGTTTTTT. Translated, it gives CASSLGGKREKLFF.

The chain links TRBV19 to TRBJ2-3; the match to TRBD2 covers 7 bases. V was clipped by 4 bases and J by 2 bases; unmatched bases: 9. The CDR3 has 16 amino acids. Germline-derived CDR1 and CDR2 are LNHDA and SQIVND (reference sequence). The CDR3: CASSSGTGGYTDTQYF. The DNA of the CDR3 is TGTGCCAGTAGTAGTGGAACGGGGGGTTACACAGATACGCAGTATTTT.

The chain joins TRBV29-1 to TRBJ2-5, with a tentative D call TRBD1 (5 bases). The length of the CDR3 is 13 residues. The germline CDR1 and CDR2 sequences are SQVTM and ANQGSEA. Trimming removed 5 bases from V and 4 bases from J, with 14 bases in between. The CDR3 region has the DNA TGCAGCGTTAACAGGCTAGGTGGAGAGACCCAGTACTTC. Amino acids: CSVNRLGGETQYF.

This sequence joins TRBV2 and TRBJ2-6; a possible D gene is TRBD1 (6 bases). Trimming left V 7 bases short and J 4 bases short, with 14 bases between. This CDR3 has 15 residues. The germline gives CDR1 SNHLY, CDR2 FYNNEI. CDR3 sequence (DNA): TGTGCCAGCAACGATAGACAGGCGGGGGCCAACGTCCTGACTTTC. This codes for CASNDRQAGANVLTF. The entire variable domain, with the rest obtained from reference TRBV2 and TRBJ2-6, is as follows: EPEVTQTPSHQVTQMGQEVILRCVPISNHLYFYWYRQILGQKVEFLVSFYNNEISEKSEIFDDQFSVERPDGSNFTLKIRSTKLEDSAMYFCASNDRQAGANVLTFGAGSRLTVL.

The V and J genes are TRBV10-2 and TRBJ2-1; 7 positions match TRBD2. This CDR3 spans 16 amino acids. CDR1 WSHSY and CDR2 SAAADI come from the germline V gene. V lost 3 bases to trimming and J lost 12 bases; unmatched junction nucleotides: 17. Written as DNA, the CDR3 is TGCGCCAGCAGTGACCCCGGGGACTACCGGAGGGAGATGCAGTTCTTC. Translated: CASSDPGDYRREMQFF.

CDR3: CASSFSGSPNEQFF. The CDR3 region has the DNA TGTGCCAGCTCATTTAGCGGGAGCCCCAATGAGCAGTTCTTC. This chain uses TRBV18 with TRBJ2-1; TRBD2 aligns across 9 bases. Germline assignment: CDR1 KGHSH and CDR2 LQKENI. J lost 6 bases, V lost 5 bases, and 5 bases had no gene match. This CDR3 spans 14 amino acids.

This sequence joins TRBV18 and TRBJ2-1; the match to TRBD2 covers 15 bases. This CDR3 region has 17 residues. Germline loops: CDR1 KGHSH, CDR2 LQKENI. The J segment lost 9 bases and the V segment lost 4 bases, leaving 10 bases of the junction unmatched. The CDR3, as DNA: TGTGCCAGCTCACAGCCGGGACTAGCGGGAGGAACGGGTGAGCAGTTCTTC. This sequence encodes CASSQPGLAGGTGEQFF. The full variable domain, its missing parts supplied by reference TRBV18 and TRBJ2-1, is NAGVMQNPRHLVRRRGQEARLRCSPMKGHSHVYWYRQLPEEGLKFMVYLQKENIIDESGMPKERFSAEFPKEGPSILRIQQVVRGDSAAYFCASSQPGLAGGTGEQFFGPGTRLTVL.

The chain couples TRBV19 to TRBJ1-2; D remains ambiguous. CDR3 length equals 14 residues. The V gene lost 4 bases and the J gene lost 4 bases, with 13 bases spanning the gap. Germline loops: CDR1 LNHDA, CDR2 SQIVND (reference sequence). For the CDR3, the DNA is TGTGCCAGTAGTAATACGGTGAATTTCTATGGCTACACCTTC. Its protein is CASSNTVNFYGYTF.

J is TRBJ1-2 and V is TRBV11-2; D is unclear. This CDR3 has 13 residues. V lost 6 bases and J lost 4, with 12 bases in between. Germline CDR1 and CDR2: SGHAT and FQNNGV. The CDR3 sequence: CASRAQPPYGYTF. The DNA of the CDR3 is TGTGCCAGCAGGGCACAACCCCCCTATGGCTACACCTTC.

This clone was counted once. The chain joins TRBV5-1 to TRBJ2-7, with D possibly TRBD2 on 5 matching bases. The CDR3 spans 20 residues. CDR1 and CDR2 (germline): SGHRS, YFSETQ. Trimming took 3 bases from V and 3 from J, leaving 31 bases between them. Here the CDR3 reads CASSSFSLEAKPREFYEQYF. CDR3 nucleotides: TGCGCCAGCAGCTCATTCTCGCTGGAAGCGAAACCCCGGGAATTCTACGAGCAGTACTTC.

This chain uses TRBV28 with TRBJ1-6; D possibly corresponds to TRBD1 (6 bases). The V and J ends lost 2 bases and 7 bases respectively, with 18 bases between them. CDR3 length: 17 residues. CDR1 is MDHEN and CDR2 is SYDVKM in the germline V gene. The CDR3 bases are TGTGCCAGCAGTTTAGGGGCAGGGACATACTTCAATTCACCCCTCCACTTT. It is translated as CASSLGAGTYFNSPLHF.

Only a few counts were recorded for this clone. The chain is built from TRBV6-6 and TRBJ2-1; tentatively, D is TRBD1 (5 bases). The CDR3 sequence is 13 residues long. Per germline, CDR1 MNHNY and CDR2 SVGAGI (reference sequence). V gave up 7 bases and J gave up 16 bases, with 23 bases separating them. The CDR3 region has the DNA TGTGCCAGCACCTCGTCCGAGATGGGCTGGGGCTTCTTC. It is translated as CASTSSEMGWGFF.

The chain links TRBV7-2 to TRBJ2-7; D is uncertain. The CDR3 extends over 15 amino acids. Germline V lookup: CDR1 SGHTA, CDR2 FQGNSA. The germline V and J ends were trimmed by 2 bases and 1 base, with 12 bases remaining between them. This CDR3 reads CASSLSTQTSYEQYF. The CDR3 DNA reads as TGTGCCAGCAGCTTATCAACACAGACATCCTACGAGCAGTACTTC.

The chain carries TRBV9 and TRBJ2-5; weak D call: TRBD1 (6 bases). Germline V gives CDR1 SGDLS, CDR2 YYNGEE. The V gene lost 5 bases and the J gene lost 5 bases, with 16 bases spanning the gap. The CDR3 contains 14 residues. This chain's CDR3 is CASSTGYTPETQYF. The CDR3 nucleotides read TGTGCCAGCAGTACAGGGTACACCCCCGAGACCCAGTACTTC.

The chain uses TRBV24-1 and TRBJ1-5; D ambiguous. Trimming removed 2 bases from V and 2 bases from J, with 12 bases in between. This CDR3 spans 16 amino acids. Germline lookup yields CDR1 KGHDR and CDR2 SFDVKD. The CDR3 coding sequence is TGTGCCACCAGTGATTCGTCGGTCCTGGGCAATCAGCCCCAGCATTTT. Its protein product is CATSDSSVLGNQPQHF.

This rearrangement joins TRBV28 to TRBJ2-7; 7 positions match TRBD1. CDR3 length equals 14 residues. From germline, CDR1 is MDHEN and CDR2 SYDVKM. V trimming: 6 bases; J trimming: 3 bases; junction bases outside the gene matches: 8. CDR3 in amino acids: CASRGRDSSYEQYF. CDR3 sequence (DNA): TGTGCCAGCAGGGGAAGGGACAGCAGCTACGAGCAGTACTTC.

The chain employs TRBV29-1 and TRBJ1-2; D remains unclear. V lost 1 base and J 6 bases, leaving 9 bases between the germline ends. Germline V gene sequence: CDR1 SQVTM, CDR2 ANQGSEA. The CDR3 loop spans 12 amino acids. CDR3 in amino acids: CSVEGPGNGYTF. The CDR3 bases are TGCAGCGTTGAAGGACCGGGGAATGGCTACACCTTC.

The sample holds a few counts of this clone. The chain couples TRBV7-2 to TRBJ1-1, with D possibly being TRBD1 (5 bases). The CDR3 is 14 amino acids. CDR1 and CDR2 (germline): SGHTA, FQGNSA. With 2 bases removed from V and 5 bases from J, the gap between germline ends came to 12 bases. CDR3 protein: CASSLSGGRTEAFF. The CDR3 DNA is TGTGCCAGCAGCTTATCGGGGGGTCGGACTGAAGCTTTCTTT.

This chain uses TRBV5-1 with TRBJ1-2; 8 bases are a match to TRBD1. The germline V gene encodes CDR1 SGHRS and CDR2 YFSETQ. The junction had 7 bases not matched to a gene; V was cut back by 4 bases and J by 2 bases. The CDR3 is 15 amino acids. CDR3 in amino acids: CASSPWTGSNYGYTF. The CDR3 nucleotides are TGCGCCAGCAGCCCCTGGACAGGGAGCAACTATGGCTACACCTTC.

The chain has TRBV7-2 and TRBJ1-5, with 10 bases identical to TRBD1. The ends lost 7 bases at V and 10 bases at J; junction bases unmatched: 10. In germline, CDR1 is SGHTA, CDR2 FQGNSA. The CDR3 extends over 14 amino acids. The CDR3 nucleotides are TGTGCCAGCACCTCGGACAGGGGGATTCTTCCCCAGCATTTT. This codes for CASTSDRGILPQHF.

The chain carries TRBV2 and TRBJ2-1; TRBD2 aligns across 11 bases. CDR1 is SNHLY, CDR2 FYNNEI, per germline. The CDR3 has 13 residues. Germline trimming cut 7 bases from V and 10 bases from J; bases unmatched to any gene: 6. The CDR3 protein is CASTRLAGREQFF. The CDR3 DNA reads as TGTGCCAGCACCCGACTAGCGGGACGGGAGCAGTTCTTC.

CDR3 protein: CASSQLAGAPYEQYF. In DNA form, the CDR3 reads TGTGCCAGCAGCCAACTAGCGGGAGCTCCCTACGAGCAGTACTTC. J is TRBJ2-7 and V is TRBV6-2 or TRBV6-3; 11 bases are shared with TRBD2. The V segment lost 6 bases and the J segment 2 bases; nucleotides outside the gene matches: 6. This CDR3 has 15 residues. Looked up from germline, CDR1 is MNHEY and CDR2 is SVGEGT.

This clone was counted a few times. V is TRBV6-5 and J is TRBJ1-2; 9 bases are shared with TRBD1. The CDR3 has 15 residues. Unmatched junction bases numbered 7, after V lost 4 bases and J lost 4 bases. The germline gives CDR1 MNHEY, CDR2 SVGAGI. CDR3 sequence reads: CASSSPDRGGYGYTF. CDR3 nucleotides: TGTGCCAGCAGTTCCCCGGACAGGGGTGGCTATGGCTACACCTTC.

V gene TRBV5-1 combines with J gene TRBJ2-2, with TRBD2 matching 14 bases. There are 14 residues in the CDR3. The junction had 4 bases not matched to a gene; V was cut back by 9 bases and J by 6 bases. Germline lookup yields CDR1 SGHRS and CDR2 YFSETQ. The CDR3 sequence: CATGTSGSSGELFF. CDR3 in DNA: TGCGCCACCGGGACTAGCGGGAGTTCCGGGGAGCTGTTTTTT. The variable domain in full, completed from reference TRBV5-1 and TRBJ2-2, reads KAGVTQTPRYLIKTRGQQVTLSCSPISGHRSVSWYQQTPGQGLQFLFEYFSETQRNKGNFPGRFSGRQFSNSRSEMNVSTLELGDSALYLCATGTSGSSGELFFGEGSRLTVL.

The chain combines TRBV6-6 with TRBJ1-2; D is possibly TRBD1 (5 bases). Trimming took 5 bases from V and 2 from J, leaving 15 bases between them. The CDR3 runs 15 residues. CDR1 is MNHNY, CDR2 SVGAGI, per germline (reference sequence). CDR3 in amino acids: CASSPGHLTNYGYTF. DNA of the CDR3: TGTGCCAGCAGTCCCGGACACCTTACGAACTATGGCTACACCTTC.

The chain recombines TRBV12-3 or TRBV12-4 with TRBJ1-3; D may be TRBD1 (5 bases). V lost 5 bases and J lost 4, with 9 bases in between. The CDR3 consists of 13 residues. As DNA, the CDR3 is TGTGCCAGCAGTGCGACAGAAGGAAACACCATATATTTT. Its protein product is CASSATEGNTIYF.

CDR3 sequence reads: CATSAFAGTPDGYTF. The CDR3 region has the DNA TGTGCCACCAGCGCATTCGCCGGGACACCGGATGGCTACACCTTC. The genes are TRBV15 and TRBJ1-2, with D tentatively TRBD1 (6 bases). The CDR3 runs to 15 residues. CDR1 LNHNV and CDR2 YYDKDF come from the germline V gene (reference sequence). Trimming pared 5 bases from V and 6 bases from J, leaving 19 bases between.